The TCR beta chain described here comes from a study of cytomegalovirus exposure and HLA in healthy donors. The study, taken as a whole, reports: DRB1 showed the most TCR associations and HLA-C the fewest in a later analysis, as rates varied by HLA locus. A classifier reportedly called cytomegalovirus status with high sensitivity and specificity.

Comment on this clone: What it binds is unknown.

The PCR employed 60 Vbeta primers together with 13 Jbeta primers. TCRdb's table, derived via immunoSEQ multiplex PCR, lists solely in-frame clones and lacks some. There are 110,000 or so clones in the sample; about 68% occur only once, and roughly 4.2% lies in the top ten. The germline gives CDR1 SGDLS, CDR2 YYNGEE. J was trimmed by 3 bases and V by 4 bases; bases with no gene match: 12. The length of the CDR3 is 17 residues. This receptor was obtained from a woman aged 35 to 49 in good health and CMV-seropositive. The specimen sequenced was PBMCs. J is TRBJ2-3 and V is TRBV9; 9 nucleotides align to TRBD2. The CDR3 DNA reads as TGTGCCAGCAGCCCTGGTTCTAGCGGGATGCGGACAGATACGCAGTATTTT. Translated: CASSPGSSGMRTDTQYF.